The 31 T cell receptor beta chains in this list originate from one sample, sequenced in a study of blood T cell repertoires in COVID-19. The method was immunoSEQ multiplex PCR; TCRdb's version includes in-frame clones alone and lacks a portion of them. The data contain roughly 75,000 clones, more than 65% of them seen just once; the ten biggest clones take up about 0.83%. Sequencing was performed on peripheral blood. These TCRs come from an older woman with acute or convalescent COVID-19.

This chain joins TRBV7-2 and TRBJ2-1, with 10 bases matching TRBD1. The germline V gene encodes CDR1 SGHTA and CDR2 FQGNSA. After removal of 4 bases from V and 7 bases from J, the junction contained 4 bases not matched to a gene. The CDR3 consists of 14 residues. In nucleotides, the CDR3 is TGTGCCAGCAGCTACCGGGACAGGGGTAATGAGCAGTTCTTC. Protein product: CASSYRDRGNEQFF.

The rearrangement uses TRBV19 and TRBJ1-2, with D perhaps TRBD1 (5 bases). The germline gives CDR1 LNHDA, CDR2 SQIVND (reference sequence). V lost 8 bases and J lost 4, with 11 bases in between. The length of the CDR3 is 12 residues. The CDR3 sequence: CASGAAFYGYTF. The CDR3 bases are TGTGCCAGTGGGGCGGCTTTCTATGGCTACACCTTC.

By sample fraction, this clone is medium-sized. This rearrangement joins TRBV4-1 to TRBJ2-1, with a weak D call TRBD1 (7 bases). Trimming took off 2 bases at V and 7 bases at J, with 15 bases between the two ends. There are 15 residues in the CDR3. The V gene's germline CDR1 is MGHRA and CDR2 YSYEKL. CDR3 sequence (DNA): TGCGCCAGCAGCCAACCGGCGACAGGGAGGAATGAGCAGTTCTTC. This codes for CASSQPATGRNEQFF.

This sequence joins TRBV18 and TRBJ2-5; D not resolved. There are 13 residues in the CDR3. The V end was cut by 6 bases, the J end by 2 bases, with 10 bases between. Per germline, CDR1 KGHSH and CDR2 LQKENI. The DNA for the CDR3 is TGTGCCAGCTCCCCCGCGTTTCAAGAGACCCAGTACTTC. Amino acid sequence: CASSPAFQETQYF.

V is TRBV4-3 and J is TRBJ2-7; a weak D match, TRBD2 (5 bases). The V end was cut by 1 base, the J end by 2 bases, with 18 bases between. Germline loops: CDR1 LGHNA, CDR2 YSLEER. The CDR3 length is 17 residues. The CDR3 protein is CASSQGSGRGPPYEQYF. The DNA for the CDR3 is TGCGCCAGCAGCCAAGGGTCTGGGCGAGGGCCTCCCTACGAGCAGTACTTC.

V usage is TRBV30 and J usage is TRBJ2-2, with TRBD1 matching 7 bases. The germline V gene encodes CDR1 GTSNPN and CDR2 SVGIG (reference sequence). The trim removed 3 bases at V and 5 bases at J, leaving 21 bases unmatched. This CDR3 spans 19 amino acids. The CDR3 DNA reads as TGTGCCTGGAGAAAGCGGACAGGCTCCGACCCAAAAAAAACCGGGGAGCTGTTTTTT. As protein: CAWRKRTGSDPKKTGELFF.

The rearrangement joins TRBV6-5 to TRBJ1-2; no firm D call. Germline V gives CDR1 MNHEY, CDR2 SVGAGI. This CDR3 is built from 14 residues. V was trimmed by 8 bases and J by 4 bases, leaving 17 bases between them. The CDR3, as DNA: TGTGCCAGCGGTAACCGGGAGAATTTCTATGGCTACACCTTC. It yields the protein CASGNRENFYGYTF.

This clone came up a few times. The chain carries TRBV18 and TRBJ2-1; 8 bases are a match to TRBD2. The germline gives CDR1 KGHSH, CDR2 LQKENI. After removal of 2 bases from V and 5 bases from J, the junction contained 5 bases not matched to a gene. CDR3 length: 15 residues. The CDR3 bases are TGTGCCAGCTCACCAGCCAGCGGGAGTAACAATGAGCAGTTCTTC. Translating gives CASSPASGSNNEQFF.

The genes are TRBV7-9 and TRBJ1-1; D remains ambiguous. The length of the CDR3 is 17 residues. Trimming pared 3 bases from V and 2 bases from J, leaving 19 bases between. Germline-derived CDR1 and CDR2 are SEHNR and FQNEAQ (reference sequence). In DNA form, the CDR3 reads TGTGCCAGCAGCTTCGCACCTGTTGACACCTTTAACACTGAAGCTTTCTTT. It specifies CASSFAPVDTFNTEAFF.

The CDR3 loop is CASSSNRVNTEAFF. The DNA of the CDR3 is TGTGCCAGCAGTTCGAACAGGGTGAACACTGAAGCTTTCTTT. The chain employs TRBV7-2 and TRBJ1-1; maybe TRBD1 (6 bases). Between the trimmed V and J ends, which lost 6 bases and 0 bases, there was a span of 11 bases. This CDR3 is 14 amino acids long. Germline CDR1 and CDR2: SGHTA and FQGNSA.

This clone is a singleton in its sample. The gene calls are TRBV6-5 and TRBJ2-5; D unresolved. CDR3 size: 14 residues. Trimming removed 8 bases from V and 1 base from J, with 14 bases in between. From germline, CDR1 is MNHEY and CDR2 SVGAGI. The CDR3 DNA is TGTGCCAGCCGATTATGGGCCAGCCAAGAGACCCAGTACTTC. Encoded protein: CASRLWASQETQYF.

CDR3 DNA sequence: TGTGCCAGCAGTTACTCTCAGGGTACCTACGAGCAGTACTTC. Translation: CASSYSQGTYEQYF. The chain employs TRBV6-2 or TRBV6-3 and TRBJ2-7, with D possibly TRBD1 on 5 matching bases. This CDR3 region has 14 residues. CDR1 and CDR2 (germline): MNHEY, SVGEGT. Trimming left V 0 bases short and J 2 bases short, with 8 bases between.

This clone was seen more than once but under ten times. This chain uses TRBV7-9 with TRBJ2-3, with 9 nucleotides matching TRBD2. The V and J ends lost 3 bases and 3 bases, in that order; junction bases with no gene match: 4. The germline CDR1 and CDR2 sequences are SEHNR and FQNEAQ (reference sequence). This CDR3 region has 15 residues. Written as DNA, the CDR3 is TGTGCCAGCAGCTTCAGCGGGGGGTCGACAGATACGCAGTATTTT. Translating it yields CASSFSGGSTDTQYF.

The chain joins TRBV7-6 to TRBJ1-1; D gene uncertain. V lost 5 bases, J lost 4 bases, and 17 bases lay in between. The CDR3 has 15 amino acids. Germline-derived CDR1 and CDR2 are SGHVS and FNYEAQ. The CDR3 DNA is TGTGCCAGCAGCCCCTGGGGAGGAACCCCCACTGAAGCTTTCTTT. Translating it yields CASSPWGGTPTEAFF.

The rearrangement joins TRBV21-1 to TRBJ2-4; whether TRBD2, the table's D call, matches the DNA was not checked. TRBV21-1 is a pseudogene segment. The CDR3 has 16 amino acids. The CDR3 reads CASSPLYWEGKNIQYF. The DNA for the CDR3 is TGTGCCAGCAGCCCCCTTTACTGGGAGGGCAAAAACATTCAGTACTTC.

This clone has only a few counts. The genes are TRBV19 and TRBJ2-2; 7 bases agree with TRBD1. V lost 5 bases to trimming and J lost 7 bases; unmatched junction nucleotides: 10. From germline, CDR1 is LNHDA and CDR2 SQIVND (reference sequence). This CDR3 has 15 residues. CDR3 coding DNA: TGTGCCAGTAGTTTTGGGACAGTCCGCGACGGGGAGCTGTTTTTT. It codes for CASSFGTVRDGELFF.

The CDR3 region is CASSDSGRDQETQYF. The CDR3 region has the DNA TGTGCCAGCAGCGATAGCGGGAGGGATCAAGAGACCCAGTACTTC. The chain uses TRBV9 and TRBJ2-5, with 11 nucleotides matching TRBD2. The CDR3 runs 15 residues. Germline values: CDR1 SGDLS, CDR2 YYNGEE. V was clipped by 3 bases and J by 2 bases; unmatched bases: 3.

A few counts support this clone. V is TRBV27 and J is TRBJ1-2; 7 nucleotides line up with TRBD1. V was pared by 6 bases and J by 4 bases, with 5 bases of the junction left unmatched. Per germline, CDR1 MNHEY and CDR2 SMNVEV (reference sequence). The CDR3 runs 13 residues. CDR3 in amino acids: CASSRGQLYGYTF. The CDR3, as DNA: TGTGCCAGCAGCCGGGGACAGCTCTATGGCTACACCTTC.

V gene TRBV14 combines with J gene TRBJ1-4, with 9 nucleotides matching TRBD1. CDR1 is SGHDN, CDR2 FVKESK, per germline. The CDR3 length is 15 residues. The ends lost 4 bases at V and 8 bases at J; junction bases unmatched: 8. The CDR3 loop reads CASSRGTGSIEKLFF. CDR3 DNA sequence: TGTGCCAGCAGCCGAGGGACAGGGTCAATCGAAAAACTGTTTTTT.

The chain links TRBV3-1 (or the pseudogene TRBV3-2) to TRBJ2-7; TRBD2 matches 7 bases. The CDR3 loop spans 14 amino acids. Unmatched junction bases numbered 5, after V lost 0 bases and J lost 6 bases. Germline V gene sequence: CDR1 LGHDT, CDR2 YNNKEL (reference sequence). DNA of the CDR3: TGTGCCAGCAGCCAAGATGCCTCGGGGGGCGAGCAGTACTTC. Its protein product is CASSQDASGGEQYF.

Here the CDR3 DNA reads TGTGCCAGCAGTCTGGGAGAGGGCACTGAAGCTTTCTTT. It specifies CASSLGEGTEAFF. The chain joins TRBV12-3 or TRBV12-4 to TRBJ1-1; no clear D gene. This CDR3 is 13 amino acids long. V lost 5 bases and J lost 4, with 11 bases in between.

V is TRBV29-1 and J is TRBJ1-1; no clear D gene. Trimming shortened V by 5 bases and J by 0 bases, and 7 bases separated the two germline ends. The germline gives CDR1 SQVTM, CDR2 ANQGSEA. This CDR3 is 12 amino acids long. The CDR3 spells CSVTKMNTEAFF. As DNA, the CDR3 is TGCAGCGTTACAAAGATGAACACTGAAGCTTTCTTT.

In regard to this clone: This sample includes further DNA sequences coding for the same CDR3. This chain joins TRBV5-1 and TRBJ2-5; TRBD2 matches at 9 bases. The V gene end was trimmed by 4 bases and the J gene end by 2 bases; junction bases not matched to a gene: 3. This CDR3 is 14 amino acids long. Germline V gene sequence: CDR1 SGHRS, CDR2 YFSETQ. The CDR3 is CASSSGLAQETQYF. The DNA of the CDR3 is TGCGCCAGCAGCAGCGGACTAGCGCAAGAGACCCAGTACTTC.

The table lists this clone with a few counts. This chain connects TRBV7-2 to TRBJ1-4; 9 positions match TRBD1. The CDR3 spans 16 residues. In germline, CDR1 is SGHTA, CDR2 FQGNSA. Unmatched junction bases numbered 4, after V lost 1 base and J lost 4 bases. The CDR3 nucleotides read TGTGCCAGCAGCTTAGGCCTGGACAGGGGTAATGAAAAACTGTTTTTT. It is translated as CASSLGLDRGNEKLFF.

The chain employs TRBV3-1 (or the pseudogene TRBV3-2) and TRBJ2-7, with 8 positions matching TRBD2. Germline CDR1 is LGHDT and CDR2 is YNNKEL (reference sequence). This CDR3 has 16 residues. Trimming took 4 bases from V and 5 from J; bases not matched to a gene: 13. CDR3 nucleotides: TGTGCCAGCAGCCCCCTAACGGGGGGGTTCGGCGACGAGCAGTACTTC. Residues: CASSPLTGGFGDEQYF.

The chain carries TRBV24-1 and TRBJ2-2, with D possibly TRBD1 on 6 matching bases. This CDR3 comprises 15 residues. V lost 5 bases to trimming and J lost 7 bases, with 16 bases between them. Germline CDR1 is KGHDR and CDR2 is SFDVKD. The CDR3 region has the DNA TGTGCCACCAGTGCTGGGGGCCAGGGGAACGGGGAGCTGTTTTTT. It yields the protein CATSAGGQGNGELFF.

The rearrangement joins TRBV5-1 to TRBJ2-7; 8 nucleotides align to TRBD2. CDR3 size: 16 residues. V lost 4 bases, J lost 0 bases, and 9 bases stayed unmatched. CDR1 SGHRS and CDR2 YFSETQ come from the germline V gene. The CDR3 coding sequence is TGCGCCAGCAGCCTTACAACTAGCGGAGGCTCCTACGAGCAGTACTTC. It yields the protein CASSLTTSGGSYEQYF.

This clone showed up just a few times. The rearrangement joins TRBV14 to TRBJ2-3; D possibly corresponds to TRBD2 (7 bases). The CDR3 contains 16 residues. V gave up 1 base and J gave up 2 bases, with 13 bases separating them. Germline V gene data show CDR1 as SGHDN and CDR2 as FVKESK. The CDR3 region is CASSQGGGGNTDTQYF. The DNA of the CDR3 is TGTGCCAGCAGCCAAGGGGGGGGCGGAAACACAGATACGCAGTATTTT. The whole variable domain, filled in from reference TRBV14 and TRBJ2-3, reads EAGVTQFPSHSVIEKGQTVTLRCDPISGHDNLYWYRRVMGKEIKFLLHFVKESKQDESGMPNNRFLAERTGGTYSTLKVQPAELEDSGVYFCASSQGGGGNTDTQYFGPGTRLTVL.

The sample holds one count of this clone. The V call is TRBV5-1, the J call TRBJ2-1; TRBD2 aligns across 10 bases. The CDR3 sequence is 15 residues long. After removal of 0 bases from V and 9 bases from J, the junction contained 6 bases not matched to a gene. Germline lookup yields CDR1 SGHRS and CDR2 YFSETQ. CDR3 sequence: CASSLDLAGEGEQFF. CDR3 DNA: TGCGCCAGCAGCTTGGATCTAGCGGGAGAGGGTGAGCAGTTCTTC.

The V call is TRBV6-1, the J call TRBJ1-5; 9 bases are a match to TRBD1. Germline CDR1 MNHNS, CDR2 SASEGT. This CDR3 contains 19 residues. The J segment lost 6 bases and the V segment lost 4 bases, leaving 19 bases of the junction unmatched. CDR3 nucleotide sequence: TGTGCCAGCAGTGCTACCGGCCCGGGACAGGGATTTGAACGTCAGCCCCAGCATTTT. Its translation is CASSATGPGQGFERQPQHF.

This chain connects TRBV5-1 to TRBJ1-1, with TRBD1 identical over 8 bases. Germline CDR1 and CDR2: SGHRS and YFSETQ. The CDR3 sequence is 15 residues long. The V gene end was trimmed by 3 bases and the J gene end by 0 bases; junction bases not matched to a gene: 4. CDR3 sequence: CASSSDRAMNTEAFF. As DNA, the CDR3 is TGCGCCAGCAGCTCGGACAGGGCCATGAACACTGAAGCTTTCTTT. The full variable domain, with the rest looked up from reference TRBV5-1 and TRBJ1-1, is KAGVTQTPRYLIKTRGQQVTLSCSPISGHRSVSWYQQTPGQGLQFLFEYFSETQRNKGNFPGRFSGRQFSNSRSEMNVSTLELGDSALYLCASSSDRAMNTEAFFGQGTRLTVV.